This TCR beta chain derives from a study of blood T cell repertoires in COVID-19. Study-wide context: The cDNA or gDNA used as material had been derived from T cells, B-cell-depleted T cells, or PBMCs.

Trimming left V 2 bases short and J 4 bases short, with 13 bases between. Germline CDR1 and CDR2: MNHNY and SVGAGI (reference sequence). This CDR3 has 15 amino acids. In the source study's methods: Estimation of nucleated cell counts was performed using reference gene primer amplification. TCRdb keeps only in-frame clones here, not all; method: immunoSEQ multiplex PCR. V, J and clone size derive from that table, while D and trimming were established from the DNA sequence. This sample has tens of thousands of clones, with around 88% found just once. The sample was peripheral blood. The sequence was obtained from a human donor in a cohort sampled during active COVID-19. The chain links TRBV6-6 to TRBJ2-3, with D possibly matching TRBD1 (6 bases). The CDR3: CASSYGTFRPDTQYF. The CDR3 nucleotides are TGTGCCAGCAGTTACGGGACATTTCGTCCAGATACGCAGTATTTT.